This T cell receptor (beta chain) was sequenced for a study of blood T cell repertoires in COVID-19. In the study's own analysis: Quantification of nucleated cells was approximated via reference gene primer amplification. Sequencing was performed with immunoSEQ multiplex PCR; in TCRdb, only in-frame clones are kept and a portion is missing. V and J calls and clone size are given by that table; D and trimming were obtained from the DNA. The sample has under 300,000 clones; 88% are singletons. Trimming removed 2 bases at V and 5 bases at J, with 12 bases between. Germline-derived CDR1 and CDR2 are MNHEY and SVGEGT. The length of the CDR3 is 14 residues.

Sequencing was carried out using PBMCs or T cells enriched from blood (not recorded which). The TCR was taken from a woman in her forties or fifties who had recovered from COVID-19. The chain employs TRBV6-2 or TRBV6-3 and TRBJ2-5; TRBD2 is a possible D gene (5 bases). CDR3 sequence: CASSYVEREETQYF. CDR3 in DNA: TGTGCCAGCAGTTACGTGGAGAGGGAGGAGACCCAGTACTTC.